This T cell receptor (beta chain) was sequenced in a study of blood T cell repertoires in COVID-19. Background on the study: The analysed material was cDNA or gDNA that came from T cells, B-cell-depleted T cells, or PBMCs.

Authors' data handling: Estimated nucleated cell counts came from reference gene primer amplification. Sequenced by immunoSEQ multiplex PCR; TCRdb stores in-frame clones only, minus some. The DNA was the basis for D and trimming; V, J and clone size are from that table. The data contain about 260,000 clones, over 80% of them singletons. This clone was recorded once. The CDR3 consists of 13 residues. CDR1 is SSHAT and CDR2 is FNYEAQ in the germline V gene (reference sequence). Trimming took 5 bases from V and 6 from J, leaving 14 bases between them. The TCR was taken from a man in his 60s who had recovered from COVID-19. Input material: peripheral blood. The chain links TRBV7-7 to TRBJ2-7; D is unresolved. CDR3 coding DNA: TGTGCCAGCAGCCCTGATGCAGGTGTCGAGCAGTACTTC. Protein: CASSPDAGVEQYF. Full variable domain (rest looked up from reference TRBV7-7 and TRBJ2-7): GAGVSQSPRYKVTKRGQDVTLRCDPISSHATLYWYQQALGQGPEFLTYFNYEAQPDKSGLPSDRFSAERPEGSISTLTIQRTEQRDSAMYRCASSPDAGVEQYFGPGTRLTVT.